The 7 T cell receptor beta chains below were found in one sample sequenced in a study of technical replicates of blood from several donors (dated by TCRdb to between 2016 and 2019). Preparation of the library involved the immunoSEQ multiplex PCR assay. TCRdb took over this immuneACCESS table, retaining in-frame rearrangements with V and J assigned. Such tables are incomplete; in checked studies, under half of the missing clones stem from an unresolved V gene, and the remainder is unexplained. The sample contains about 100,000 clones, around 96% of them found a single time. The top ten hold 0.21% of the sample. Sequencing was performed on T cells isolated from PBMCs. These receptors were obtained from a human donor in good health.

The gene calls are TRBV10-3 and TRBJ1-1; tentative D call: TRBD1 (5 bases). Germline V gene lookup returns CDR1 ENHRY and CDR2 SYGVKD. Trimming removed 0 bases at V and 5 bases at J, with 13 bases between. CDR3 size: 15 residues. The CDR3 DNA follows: TGTGCCATCAGTGAGTCCAGGGCTGGTTGGACTGAAGCTTTCTTT. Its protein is CAISESRAGWTEAFF.

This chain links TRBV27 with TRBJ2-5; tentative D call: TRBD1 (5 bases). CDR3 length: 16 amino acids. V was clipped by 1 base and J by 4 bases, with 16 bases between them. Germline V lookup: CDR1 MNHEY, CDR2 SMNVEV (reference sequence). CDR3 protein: CASSLWAPKGPETQYF. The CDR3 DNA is TGTGCCAGCAGTTTATGGGCACCAAAGGGGCCAGAGACCCAGTACTTC.

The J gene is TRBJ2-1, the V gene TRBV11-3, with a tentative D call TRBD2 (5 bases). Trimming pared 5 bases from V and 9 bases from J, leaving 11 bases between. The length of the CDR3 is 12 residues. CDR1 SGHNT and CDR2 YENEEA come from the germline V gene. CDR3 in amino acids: CASSREGVEQFF. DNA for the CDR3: TGTGCCAGCAGCCGCGAGGGCGTTGAGCAGTTCTTC.

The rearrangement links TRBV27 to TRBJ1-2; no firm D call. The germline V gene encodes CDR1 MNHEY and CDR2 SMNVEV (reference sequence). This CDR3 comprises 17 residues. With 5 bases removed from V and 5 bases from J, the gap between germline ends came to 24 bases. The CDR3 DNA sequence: TGTGCCAGCAGTCCCCGGACGGGAGCCCAGTCCCATTATGGCTACACCTTC. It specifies CASSPRTGAQSHYGYTF.

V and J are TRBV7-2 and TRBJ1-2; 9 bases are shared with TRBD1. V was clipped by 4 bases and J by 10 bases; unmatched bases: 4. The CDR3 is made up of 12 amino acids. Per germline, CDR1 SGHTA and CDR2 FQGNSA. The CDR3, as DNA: TGTGCCAGCAGCTCATACAGGGGGCCCTACACCTTC. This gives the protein CASSSYRGPYTF.

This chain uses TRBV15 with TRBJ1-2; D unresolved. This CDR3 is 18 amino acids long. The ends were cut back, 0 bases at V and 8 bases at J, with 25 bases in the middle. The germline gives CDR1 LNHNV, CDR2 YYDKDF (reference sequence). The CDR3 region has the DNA TGTGCCACCAGCAGAGACGGGTTAAAAACAATGGCCTCTGAAGGCTACACCTTC. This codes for CATSRDGLKTMASEGYTF.

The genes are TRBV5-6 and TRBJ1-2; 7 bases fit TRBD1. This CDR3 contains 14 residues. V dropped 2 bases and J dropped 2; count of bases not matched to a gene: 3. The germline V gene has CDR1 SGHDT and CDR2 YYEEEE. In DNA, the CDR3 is TGTGCCAGCAGCTTTGACAGGGAAAACTATGGCTACACCTTC. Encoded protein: CASSFDRENYGYTF.